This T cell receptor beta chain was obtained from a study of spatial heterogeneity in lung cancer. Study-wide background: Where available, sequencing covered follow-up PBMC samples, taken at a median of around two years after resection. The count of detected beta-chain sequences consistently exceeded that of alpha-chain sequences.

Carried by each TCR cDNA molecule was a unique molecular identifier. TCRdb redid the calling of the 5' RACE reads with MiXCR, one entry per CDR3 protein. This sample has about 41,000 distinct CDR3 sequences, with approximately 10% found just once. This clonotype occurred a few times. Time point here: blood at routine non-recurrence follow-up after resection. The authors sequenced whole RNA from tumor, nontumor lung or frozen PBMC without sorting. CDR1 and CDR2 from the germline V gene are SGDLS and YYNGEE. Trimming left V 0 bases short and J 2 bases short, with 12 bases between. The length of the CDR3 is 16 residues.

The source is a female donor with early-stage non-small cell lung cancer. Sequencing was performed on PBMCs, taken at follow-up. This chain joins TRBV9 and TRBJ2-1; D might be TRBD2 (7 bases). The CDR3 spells CASSVDVGGAYNEQFF. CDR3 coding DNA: TGTGCCAGCAGCGTAGATGTAGGGGGGGCCTACAATGAGCAGTTCTTC.